This is a list of T cell receptor beta chains from one sample in a study of graft-versus-host responses after intestinal transplantation. These TCRs are of unknown antigen specificity. Generated by immunoSEQ multiplex PCR, the TCRdb table keeps only in-frame clones and is missing some. The sample contains almost 85,000 clones, 91% of which appear only once. The material was unstimulated CD4+ T cells sorted from spleen or lymph node cells, obtained before intestinal transplant. These receptors all come from a human donor who received an intestinal transplant. Both conserved end residues are part of each CDR3. The D gene is left open where the match is weak. Clone size is shown for a subset of rows, as once, few, many or a class of expanded clone.

clone size	D gene	V gene	J gene	CDR3 protein	CDR3 DNA
NA	NA	TRBV11-3	TRBJ1-1	CASSPRQNTEAFF	TGTGCCAGCAGCCCCAGACAGAACACTGAAGCTTTCTTT
NA	TRBD1	TRBV19	TRBJ1-6	CATSDRQSYNSPLHF	TGTGCCACCTCGGACAGGCAATCCTATAATTCACCCCTCCACTTT
few	TRBD2	TRBV5-5	TRBJ2-7	CASSFPSGGLSYEQYF	TGTGCCAGCAGCTTCCCGAGCGGGGGACTCTCCTACGAGCAGTACTTC
NA	NA	TRBV10-3	TRBJ2-7	CAISDSRGPNPVYEQYF	TGTGCCATCAGCGATAGTCGGGGTCCCAACCCCGTATACGAGCAGTACTTC
NA	TRBD1	TRBV18	TRBJ1-2	CASSPYSDRGYGYTF	TGTGCCAGCTCACCATACTCCGACAGGGGCTATGGCTACACCTTC
NA	TRBD2	TRBV10-3	TRBJ2-3	CAIRRTSGGRTDTQYF	TGTGCCATCAGGCGGACTAGCGGGGGCCGCACAGATACGCAGTATTTT
NA	NA	TRBV19	TRBJ2-1	CASSTGPRNEQFF	TGTGCCAGTAGTACCGGTCCCCGGAATGAGCAGTTCTTC
once	TRBD2	TRBV7-2	TRBJ2-3	CASSLGPMLAGALLVTQYF	TGTGCCAGCAGCTTAGGCCCCATGCTAGCGGGGGCTTTGCTCGTTACGCAGTATTTT
NA	NA	TRBV6-4	TRBJ1-5	CASNRHYSNQPQHF	TGTGCCAGCAACCGACATTATAGCAATCAGCCCCAGCATTTT
NA	NA	TRBV10-3	TRBJ1-5	CAISSGGGNQPQHF	TGTGCCATCAGTTCCGGGGGAGGCAATCAGCCCCAGCATTTT
NA	NA	TRBV19	TRBJ1-2	CASTPGHFNYGYTF	TGTGCCAGTACTCCGGGACATTTCAACTATGGCTACACCTTC
NA	NA	TRBV5-5	TRBJ2-7	CASSLAGVGKYEQYF	TGTGCCAGCAGCTTGGCAGGGGTCGGAAAGTACGAGCAGTACTTC
NA	NA	TRBV10-2	TRBJ2-2	CASSGPGLLTGELFF	TGCGCCAGCAGTGGGCCGGGACTCCTAACCGGGGAGCTGTTTTTT
once	NA	TRBV5-5	TRBJ1-4	CASSLPWGQPGREVELFF	TGTGCCAGCAGCCTGCCCTGGGGACAACCTGGACGAGAGGTTGAACTGTTTTTT
NA	TRBD1	TRBV11-1	TRBJ1-2	CASSLMEQGAYGYTF	TGTGCCAGCAGCTTAATGGAACAGGGGGCCTATGGCTACACCTTC
NA	NA	TRBV2	TRBJ2-4	CASSESQNIQYF	TGTGCCAGCAGTGAATCACAGAACATTCAGTACTTC
NA	NA	TRBV19	TRBJ1-2	CASSIGDTREGYTF	TGTGCCAGTAGTATAGGTGACACCCGGGAGGGCTACACCTTC
NA	TRBD1	TRBV11-3	TRBJ1-1	CASSPGTENTEAFF	TGTGCCAGCAGCCCGGGGACAGAGAACACTGAAGCTTTCTTT
few	TRBD1	TRBV5-1	TRBJ2-7	CASSLVPGQGHEQYF	TGCGCCAGCAGCTTGGTGCCGGGACAGGGACACGAGCAGTACTTC
NA	TRBD1	TRBV4-3	TRBJ2-7	CASSQVQGSYTYEQYF	TGCGCCAGCAGCCAAGTACAGGGGTCATATACCTACGAGCAGTACTTC
NA	TRBD1	TRBV15	TRBJ1-2	CATSRAGGAYGYTF	TGTGCCACCAGCAGAGCAGGGGGCGCCTATGGCTACACCTTC
NA	NA	TRBV5-1	TRBJ2-5	CASSLGQHKETQYF	TGCGCCAGCAGCTTGGGACAGCATAAAGAGACCCAGTACTTC
NA	TRBD1	TRBV27	TRBJ2-3	CASSYQGAPGDTQYF	TGTGCCAGCAGTTATCAGGGGGCGCCGGGAGATACGCAGTATTTT
NA	NA	TRBV7-2	TRBJ2-7	CAAKYEQYF	TGTGCGGCCAAGTACGAGCAGTACTTC
NA	TRBD2	TRBV30	TRBJ2-3	CAWSVSGGGTTDTQYF	TGTGCCTGGAGTGTAAGTGGCGGGGGGACCACAGATACGCAGTATTTT
NA	NA	TRBV5-1	TRBJ1-1	CASSLLLSGSNTEAFF	TGCGCCAGCAGCTTGCTCCTCTCGGGGTCTAACACTGAAGCTTTCTTT
NA	NA	TRBV10-3	TRBJ2-5	CAISESAGRLGVETQYF	TGTGCCATCAGTGAGTCGGCGGGACGGCTCGGCGTAGAGACCCAGTACTTC
NA	NA	TRBV18	TRBJ2-5	CASSPSQGETQYF	TGTGCCAGCTCACCTTCGCAGGGGGAGACCCAGTACTTC
NA	TRBD1	TRBV18	TRBJ1-4	CASSRDRDNEKLFF	TGTGCCAGCTCCCGGGACAGAGATAATGAAAAACTGTTTTTT
NA	NA	TRBV11-3	TRBJ1-1	CASSLQGYLMMNTEAFF	TGTGCCAGCAGCCTCCAGGGTTACCTTATGATGAACACTGAAGCTTTCTTT
NA	TRBD1	TRBV27	TRBJ1-2	CASTRGPGQGHNYGYTF	TGTGCCAGCACTCGAGGTCCGGGACAGGGTCACAACTATGGCTACACCTTC
NA	TRBD1	TRBV23-1	TRBJ1-5	CASSQSHRGLLSNQPQHF	TGCGCCAGCAGTCAATCGCACAGGGGGTTATTGAGCAATCAGCCCCAGCATTTT
NA	NA	TRBV14	TRBJ1-2	CASSQDRFDGYTF	TGTGCCAGCAGCCAAGACAGGTTCGATGGCTACACCTTC